These 29 T cell receptor beta chains share one sample of origin, sequenced in a study of blood T cell repertoires in COVID-19. Assay used: immunoSEQ multiplex PCR; TCRdb lists only in-frame clones, some missing. The sample shows some 65,000 clones, 70% to 90% of them seen only once. The specimen sequenced was peripheral blood. All receptors derive from a man aged 35 to 55 with COVID-19, enrolled during active disease.

This clone was seen only once. The chain joins TRBV6-5 to TRBJ2-5; 7 nucleotides agree with TRBD2. Germline values: CDR1 MNHEY, CDR2 SVGAGI. The CDR3 is 15 residues long. J was trimmed by 5 bases and V by 5 bases; bases with no gene match: 11. CDR3 region: CASSQPGTGGETQYF. In DNA, the CDR3 is TGTGCCAGCAGTCAGCCCGGGACCGGGGGGGAGACCCAGTACTTC.

The J gene is TRBJ2-5, the V gene TRBV18; 8 bases agree with TRBD2. J gave up 5 bases and V 2 bases, and 4 bases lay outside the gene matches. Germline V CDR1 and CDR2: KGHSH, LQKENI. There are 14 residues in the CDR3. The CDR3 loop reads CASSPDGGAETQYF. Written as DNA, the CDR3 is TGTGCCAGCTCACCAGACGGGGGGGCGGAGACCCAGTACTTC. Complete variable domain (other parts from reference TRBV18 and TRBJ2-5): NAGVMQNPRHLVRRRGQEARLRCSPMKGHSHVYWYRQLPEEGLKFMVYLQKENIIDESGMPKERFSAEFPKEGPSILRIQQVVRGDSAAYFCASSPDGGAETQYFGPGTRLLVL.

The V and J genes are TRBV5-4 and TRBJ1-1, with TRBD1 matching 8 bases. V dropped 3 bases and J dropped 2; count of bases not matched to a gene: 3. From germline, CDR1 is SGHNT and CDR2 YYREEE (reference sequence). This CDR3 region has 14 residues. This chain's CDR3 is CASSSGGANTEAFF. The CDR3, as DNA: TGTGCCAGCAGCTCAGGGGGCGCTAACACTGAAGCTTTCTTT. Together with reference TRBV5-4 and TRBJ1-1, the CDR3 gives the full variable domain: ETGVTQSPTHLIKTRGQQVTLRCSSQSGHNTVSWYQQALGQGPQFIFQYYREEENGRGNFPPRFSGLQFPNYSSELNVNALELDDSALYLCASSSGGANTEAFFGQGTRLTVV.

V usage is TRBV19 and J usage is TRBJ1-2, with 9 bases aligning to TRBD1. V shed 4 bases and J 9 bases; nucleotides not matched to a gene: 9. CDR1 is LNHDA and CDR2 is SQIVND in the germline V gene (reference sequence). The CDR3 loop spans 14 amino acids. The CDR3 sequence: CASSKSRDRVSYTF. CDR3 DNA sequence: TGTGCCAGTAGTAAGTCCCGGGACAGGGTTAGCTACACCTTC. The full variable domain, completed using reference TRBV19 and TRBJ1-2, is DGGITQSPKYLFRKEGQNVTLSCEQNLNHDAMYWYRQDPGQGLRLIYYSQIVNDFQKGDIAEGYSVSREKKESFPLTVTSAQKNPTAFYLCASSKSRDRVSYTFGSGTRLTVV.

This clone was seen just once. The chain has TRBV5-1 and TRBJ2-3; 9 bases align to TRBD2. This CDR3 contains 16 residues. V shed 4 bases and J 3 bases; nucleotides not matched to a gene: 9. Germline CDR1 SGHRS, CDR2 YFSETQ. In DNA form, the CDR3 reads TGCGCCAGCAGCAGGGGTTCAGGACTAGCGACAGATACGCAGTATTTT. Encoded protein: CASSRGSGLATDTQYF.

The chain combines TRBV5-1 with TRBJ2-7, with 7 bases identical to TRBD2. Germline assignment: CDR1 SGHRS and CDR2 YFSETQ. With V trimmed by 2 bases and J by 0 bases, 5 bases remained unmatched. The CDR3 loop spans 15 amino acids. DNA of the CDR3: TGCGCCAGCAGCTTCGGGGGGTCAAGCTCCTACGAGCAGTACTTC. Amino acid sequence: CASSFGGSSSYEQYF.

The rearrangement uses TRBV2 and TRBJ2-1, with D tentatively TRBD2 (5 bases). Trimming shortened V by 3 bases and J by 6 bases, and 12 bases separated the two germline ends. Germline V gives CDR1 SNHLY, CDR2 FYNNEI. This CDR3 spans 14 amino acids. The CDR3 is CASSDSSEGNEQFF. CDR3 nucleotides: TGTGCCAGCAGTGACTCTAGTGAGGGCAATGAGCAGTTCTTC.

The chain employs TRBV5-1 and TRBJ2-7, with 11 bases identical to TRBD2. Trimming removed 0 bases from V and 1 base from J; junction bases left unmatched: 3. The CDR3 consists of 16 residues. CDR1 and CDR2 from the germline V gene are SGHRS and YFSETQ. This chain's CDR3 is CASSLAGTSGSYEQYF. The CDR3 DNA follows: TGCGCCAGCAGCTTGGCCGGGACTAGCGGATCCTACGAGCAGTACTTC.

This chain links TRBV11-2 with TRBJ2-4, with TRBD1 matching 8 bases. V lost 4 bases, J lost 2 bases, and 7 bases stayed unmatched. The CDR3 runs 16 residues. Germline CDR1 is SGHAT and CDR2 is FQNNGV. CDR3 region: CASSSQGAGTKNIQYF. The CDR3 DNA is TGTGCCAGCAGCTCTCAGGGGGCTGGGACCAAAAACATTCAGTACTTC.

This rearrangement joins TRBV25-1 to TRBJ2-3, with D maybe TRBD2 (5 bases). V shed 7 bases and J shed 6 bases, with 14 bases lying between them. CDR3 length: 13 amino acids. CDR1 is MGHDK, CDR2 SYGVNS, per germline. The CDR3 DNA reads as TGTGCCAGCAAGCCCTCCCCGGGGGATACGCAGTATTTT. This gives the protein CASKPSPGDTQYF.

The chain has TRBV3-1 (or the pseudogene TRBV3-2) and TRBJ1-1, with 12 bases fitting TRBD1. Trimming at V came to 4 bases and at J to 1 base, leaving 7 bases not matched to a gene. The CDR3 sequence is 17 residues long. Germline lookup yields CDR1 LGHDT and CDR2 YNNKEL (reference sequence). The chain's CDR3 is CASSPRDRGRGNTEAFF. The CDR3 DNA sequence: TGTGCCAGCAGCCCTCGGGACAGGGGGCGCGGGAACACTGAAGCTTTCTTT.

The V call is TRBV6-1, the J call TRBJ2-2; perhaps TRBD2 as D (7 bases). This CDR3 has 17 amino acids. With 4 bases removed from V and 3 bases from J, the gap between germline ends came to 18 bases. The germline V gene has CDR1 MNHNS and CDR2 SASEGT. The CDR3 DNA reads as TGTGCCAGCAGTGCCCGGAGGCGGGGGCGGGACACCGGGGAGCTGTTTTTT. Translating it yields CASSARRRGRDTGELFF.

The chain has TRBV28 and TRBJ1-1; 8 nucleotides align to TRBD1. Germline loops: CDR1 MDHEN, CDR2 SYDVKM. With 3 bases clipped from V and 1 base from J, the junction kept 4 bases outside the gene matches. This CDR3 is built from 15 residues. The CDR3 is CASSLQGAENTEAFF. CDR3 nucleotide sequence: TGTGCCAGCAGTTTGCAGGGGGCAGAGAACACTGAAGCTTTCTTT. Full variable domain (outside the CDR3, taken from reference TRBV28 and TRBJ1-1): DVKVTQSSRYLVKRTGEKVFLECVQDMDHENMFWYRQDPGLGLRLIYFSYDVKMKEKGDIPEGYSVSREKKERFSLILESASTNQTSMYLCASSLQGAENTEAFFGQGTRLTVV.

The gene calls are TRBV10-3 and TRBJ1-1, with 9 bases that match TRBD1. The germline gives CDR1 ENHRY, CDR2 SYGVKD. Germline trimming cut 4 bases from V and 8 bases from J; bases unmatched to any gene: 5. The CDR3 contains 13 residues. CDR3 in amino acids: CAISGQGDSEAFF. CDR3 sequence (DNA): TGTGCCATCAGTGGACAGGGGGACTCCGAAGCTTTCTTT.

The J gene is TRBJ1-2, the V gene TRBV5-6; 9 nucleotides agree with TRBD1. V lost 2 bases and J lost 7; bases outside the gene matches: 3. This CDR3 is 13 amino acids long. CDR1 SGHDT and CDR2 YYEEEE come from the germline V gene. CDR3 loop: CASSLQGAIGYTF. Here the CDR3 DNA reads TGTGCCAGCAGCTTACAGGGGGCTATTGGCTACACCTTC.

The chain is built from TRBV23-1 and TRBJ1-5; D is perhaps TRBD1 (6 bases). TRBV23-1 is reported as an ORF; its role is uncertain. Trimming removed 6 bases from V and 6 bases from J, with 21 bases in between. The CDR3 extends over 16 amino acids. The CDR3 region is CASSSTVAGAGQPQHF. The CDR3 nucleotides read TGCGCCAGCAGCTCCACAGTTGCGGGGGCGGGTCAGCCCCAGCATTTT.

V usage is TRBV29-1 and J usage is TRBJ1-2; D not certain. The CDR3 runs to 11 residues. Trimming stripped 5 bases from V and 0 bases from J, with 4 bases between. CDR1 and CDR2 (germline): SQVTM, ANQGSEA. The CDR3 region is CSVLANYGYTF. CDR3 coding DNA: TGCAGCGTTCTCGCTAACTATGGCTACACCTTC.

The V and J genes are TRBV4-1 and TRBJ2-7; TRBD2 is a possible D gene (5 bases). The CDR3 consists of 15 residues. The germline V gene has CDR1 MGHRA and CDR2 YSYEKL. With 0 bases removed from V and 2 bases from J, the gap between germline ends came to 11 bases. CDR3 amino acids: CASSQDPDSTYEQYF. Here the CDR3 DNA reads TGCGCCAGCAGCCAAGACCCGGACTCCACCTACGAGCAGTACTTC.

This chain joins TRBV30 and TRBJ1-5; possibly TRBD1 for D (6 bases). V shed 5 bases and J shed 3 bases, with 14 bases lying between them. The CDR3 extends over 14 amino acids. CDR1 and CDR2 from the germline V gene are GTSNPN and SVGIG (reference sequence). In DNA form, the CDR3 reads TGTGCCTGGGCACAGGGCTATGACAATCAGCCCCAGCATTTT. Protein product: CAWAQGYDNQPQHF.

This chain joins TRBV7-2 and TRBJ1-6; 7 bases fit TRBD1. CDR1 and CDR2 (germline): SGHTA, FQGNSA. There are 15 residues in the CDR3. With 5 bases clipped from V and 8 bases from J, the junction kept 9 bases outside the gene matches. The CDR3 protein is CASSLGQATHSPLHF. The DNA of the CDR3 is TGTGCCAGCAGCCTCGGACAGGCGACACATTCACCCCTCCACTTT.

The J gene is TRBJ1-4, the V gene TRBV7-9; 7 bases agree with TRBD1. Germline values: CDR1 SEHNR, CDR2 FQNEAQ (reference sequence). The V and J ends lost 2 bases and 8 bases, in that order; junction bases with no gene match: 5. This CDR3 is 14 amino acids long. CDR3 protein: CASSLRGGKEKLFF. DNA of the CDR3: TGTGCCAGCAGCTTAAGAGGGGGCAAGGAAAAACTGTTTTTT.

This sequence joins TRBV6-5 and TRBJ2-1; 10 nucleotides align to TRBD2. The germline CDR1 and CDR2 sequences are MNHEY and SVGAGI. V shed 0 bases and J 6 bases; nucleotides not matched to a gene: 2. The CDR3 is made up of 15 amino acids. The CDR3 loop is CASSYSSGGGNEQFF. CDR3 bases: TGTGCCAGCAGTTACTCCAGCGGGGGGGGCAATGAGCAGTTCTTC.

V gene TRBV3-1 (or the pseudogene TRBV3-2) combines with J gene TRBJ2-5; 10 nucleotides agree with TRBD2. Germline loops: CDR1 LGHDT, CDR2 YNNKEL (reference sequence). This CDR3 has 15 residues. Trimming took 4 bases from V and 5 from J; bases not matched to a gene: 7. CDR3 residues: CASSPQAGGAETQYF. The DNA of the CDR3 is TGTGCCAGCAGCCCACAAGCGGGGGGGGCGGAGACCCAGTACTTC.

This chain joins TRBV20-1 and TRBJ2-3; 13 nucleotides align to TRBD2. J lost 3 bases, V lost 3 bases, and 6 bases had no gene match. Germline loops: CDR1 DFQATT, CDR2 SNEGSKA (reference sequence). This CDR3 has 16 amino acids. The CDR3 nucleotides read TGCAGTGCTAGTAGGACTAGCGGGGGCTCTACAGATACGCAGTATTTT. Its translation: CSASRTSGGSTDTQYF.

The chain uses TRBV5-1 and TRBJ1-6; 7 bases map to TRBD1. CDR1 SGHRS and CDR2 YFSETQ come from the germline V gene. J gave up 7 bases and V 4 bases, and 5 bases lay outside the gene matches. The CDR3 has 14 amino acids. The chain's CDR3 is CASSTTGNNSPLHF. In DNA, the CDR3 is TGCGCCAGCAGCACGACAGGGAACAATTCACCCCTCCACTTT.

This clone was observed once. The chain has TRBV28 and TRBJ2-3, with TRBD2 matching 10 bases. Germline V gene sequence: CDR1 MDHEN, CDR2 SYDVKM. The trim removed 9 bases at V and 2 bases at J, leaving 5 bases unmatched. This CDR3 comprises 14 residues. CDR3 DNA sequence: TGTGCCAGTAGAGGACTAGCGGACACAGATACGCAGTATTTT. The encoded protein is CASRGLADTDTQYF. The full variable domain, its missing parts supplied by reference TRBV28 and TRBJ2-3, is DVKVTQSSRYLVKRTGEKVFLECVQDMDHENMFWYRQDPGLGLRLIYFSYDVKMKEKGDIPEGYSVSREKKERFSLILESASTNQTSMYLCASRGLADTDTQYFGPGTRLTVL.

The chain links TRBV29-1 to TRBJ1-2, with D possibly matching TRBD1 (5 bases). This CDR3 is 12 amino acids long. Trimming left V 7 bases short and J 2 bases short, with 11 bases between. The germline V gene encodes CDR1 SQVTM and CDR2 ANQGSEA. The CDR3, as DNA: TGCAGCGGCCGGGGGATGAACTATGGCTACACCTTC. As protein: CSGRGMNYGYTF.

J is TRBJ2-7 and V is TRBV6-5; possible D gene TRBD2, 6 bases. CDR3 length: 14 residues. The V and J ends lost 5 bases and 0 bases respectively, with 11 bases between them. The germline gives CDR1 MNHEY, CDR2 SVGAGI. The CDR3, as DNA: TGTGCCAGCAGTAGGGACTCTTTCTCCTACGAGCAGTACTTC. Its protein product is CASSRDSFSYEQYF.

This sequence joins TRBV30 and TRBJ2-7, with TRBD1 matching over 9 bases. Germline lookup yields CDR1 GTSNPN and CDR2 SVGIG (reference sequence). V dropped 2 bases and J dropped 6; count of bases not matched to a gene: 5. CDR3 length equals 13 residues. The CDR3 is CAWSITGGGEQYF. The DNA for the CDR3 is TGTGCCTGGAGTATTACAGGGGGCGGCGAGCAGTACTTC.